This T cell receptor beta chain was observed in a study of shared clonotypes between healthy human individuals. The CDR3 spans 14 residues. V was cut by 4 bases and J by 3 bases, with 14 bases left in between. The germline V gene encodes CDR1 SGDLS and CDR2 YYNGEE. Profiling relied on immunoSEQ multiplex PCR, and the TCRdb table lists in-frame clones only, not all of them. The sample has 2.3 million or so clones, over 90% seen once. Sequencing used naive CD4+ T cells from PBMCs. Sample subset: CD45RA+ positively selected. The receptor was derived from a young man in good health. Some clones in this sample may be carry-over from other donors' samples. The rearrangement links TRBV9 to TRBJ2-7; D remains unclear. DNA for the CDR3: TGTGCCAGCAGCCCGCTTAGGTGGGGCTACGAGCAGTACTTC. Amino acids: CASSPLRWGYEQYF.